This TCR beta chain was profiled in a study of identical twins. In the case of this clonotype: The antigen is not known.

This CDR3 is 18 amino acids long. Trimming pared 0 bases from V and 0 bases from J, leaving 12 bases between. Germline assignment: CDR1 MGHRA and CDR2 YSYEKL. Study-level results: There were fewer insertions in abundant cord blood beta clonotypes, but memory repertoires showed no such pattern. The conclusions drew on cross-sectional statistical analysis instead of tracking the same donors. Compared with unrelated sharing, twin-shared out-of-frame alpha sequences had more low-probability sequences.

TCRdb recomputed calls from the 5' RACE reads with MiXCR, one row per CDR3 protein. The data hold fewer than 250,000 distinct CDR3 sequences, with approximately 8% observed a single time. This same sample was also part of a study on yellow fever vaccine responses in identical twins. That report notes: Each twin's T cell response to the vaccine was reported to look partly convergent and partly personalized.

The receptor was isolated from a woman under 30 in good health. The genes are TRBV4-1 and TRBJ1-6; D is ambiguous. Sequenced material: CD8+ T cells sorted from blood. CDR3 sequence: CASSQDEPRSSYNSPLHF. The CDR3 bases are TGCGCCAGCAGCCAAGATGAACCCAGGAGCTCCTATAATTCACCCCTCCACTTT.